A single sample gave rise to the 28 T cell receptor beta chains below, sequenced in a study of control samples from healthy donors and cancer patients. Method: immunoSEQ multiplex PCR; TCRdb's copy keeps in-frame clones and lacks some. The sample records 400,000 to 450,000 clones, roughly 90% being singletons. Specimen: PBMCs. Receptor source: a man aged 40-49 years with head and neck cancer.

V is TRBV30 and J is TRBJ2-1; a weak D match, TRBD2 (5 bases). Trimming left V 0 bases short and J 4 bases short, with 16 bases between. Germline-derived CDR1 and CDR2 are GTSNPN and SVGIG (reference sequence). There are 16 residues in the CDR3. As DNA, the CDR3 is TGTGCCTGGAGTGTACGGGCTAGCAGATCGTACAATGAGCAGTTCTTC. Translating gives CAWSVRASRSYNEQFF.

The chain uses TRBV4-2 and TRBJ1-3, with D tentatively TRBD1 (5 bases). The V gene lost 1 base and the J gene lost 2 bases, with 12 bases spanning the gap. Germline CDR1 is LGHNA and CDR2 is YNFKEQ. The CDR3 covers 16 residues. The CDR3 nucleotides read TGTGCCAGCAGCCAAGTTCCCGCAGGGACTGGAAACACCATATATTTT. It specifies CASSQVPAGTGNTIYF.

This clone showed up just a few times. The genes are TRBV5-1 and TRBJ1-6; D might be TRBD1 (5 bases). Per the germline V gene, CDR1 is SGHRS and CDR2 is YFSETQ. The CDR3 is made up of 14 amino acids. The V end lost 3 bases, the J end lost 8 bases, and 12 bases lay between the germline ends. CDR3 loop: CASSSGPRDSPLHF. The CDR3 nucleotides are TGCGCCAGCAGCTCGGGACCTCGAGATTCACCCCTCCACTTT.

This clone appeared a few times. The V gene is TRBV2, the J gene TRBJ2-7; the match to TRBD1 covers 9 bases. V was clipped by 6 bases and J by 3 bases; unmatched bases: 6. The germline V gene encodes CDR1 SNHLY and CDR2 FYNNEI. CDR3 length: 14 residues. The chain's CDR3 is CASSATGGVYEQYF. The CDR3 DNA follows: TGTGCCAGCAGCGCTACAGGGGGCGTCTACGAGCAGTACTTC.

The CDR3 bases are TGTGCCTGGAGTGTACAGGGCAGGGCCGTTGAAGCTTTCTTT. Encoded protein: CAWSVQGRAVEAFF. The chain employs TRBV30 and TRBJ1-1; D is perhaps TRBD1 (6 bases). V was pared by 0 bases and J by 7 bases, with 15 bases between. Germline V gene data show CDR1 as GTSNPN and CDR2 as SVGIG (reference sequence). The CDR3 has 14 amino acids.

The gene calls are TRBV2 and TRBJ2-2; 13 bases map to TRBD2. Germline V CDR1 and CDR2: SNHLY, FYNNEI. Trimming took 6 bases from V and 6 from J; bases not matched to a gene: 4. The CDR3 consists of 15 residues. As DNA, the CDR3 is TGTGCCAGCAGGAAACTAGCGGGAGGGTCCGGGGAGCTGTTTTTT. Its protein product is CASRKLAGGSGELFF.

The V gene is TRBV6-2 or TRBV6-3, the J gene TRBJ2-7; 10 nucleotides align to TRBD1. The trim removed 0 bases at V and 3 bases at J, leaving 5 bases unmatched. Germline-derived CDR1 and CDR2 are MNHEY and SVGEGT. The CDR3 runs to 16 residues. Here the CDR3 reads CASSYSRDRGLYEQYF. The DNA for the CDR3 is TGTGCCAGCAGTTACTCGAGGGACAGGGGACTCTACGAGCAGTACTTC.

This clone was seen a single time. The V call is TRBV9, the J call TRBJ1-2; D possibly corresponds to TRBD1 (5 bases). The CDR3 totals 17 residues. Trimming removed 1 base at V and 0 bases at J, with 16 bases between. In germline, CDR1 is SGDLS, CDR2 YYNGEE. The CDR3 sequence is CASSVSTGDTTNYGYTF. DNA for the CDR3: TGTGCCAGCAGCGTAAGCACAGGCGATACTACTAACTATGGCTACACCTTC.

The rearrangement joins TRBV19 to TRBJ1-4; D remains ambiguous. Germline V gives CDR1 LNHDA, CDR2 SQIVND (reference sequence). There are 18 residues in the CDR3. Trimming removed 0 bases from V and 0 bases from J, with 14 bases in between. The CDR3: CASSIDRPGRATNEKLFF. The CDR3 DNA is TGTGCCAGTAGTATAGATCGGCCAGGACGTGCAACTAATGAAAAACTGTTTTTT.

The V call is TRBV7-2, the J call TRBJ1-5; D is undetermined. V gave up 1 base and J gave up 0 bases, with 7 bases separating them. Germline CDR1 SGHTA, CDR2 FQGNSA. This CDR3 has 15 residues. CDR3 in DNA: TGTGCCAGCAGCTTAGTAGGTATTAGCAATCAGCCCCAGCATTTT. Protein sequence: CASSLVGISNQPQHF.

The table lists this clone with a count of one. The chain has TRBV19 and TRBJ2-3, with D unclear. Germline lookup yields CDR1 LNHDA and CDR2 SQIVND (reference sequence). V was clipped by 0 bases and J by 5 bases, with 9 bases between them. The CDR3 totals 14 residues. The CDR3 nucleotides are TGTGCCAGTAGTATAGAAGGCAGTCGAGATACGCAGTATTTT. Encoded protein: CASSIEGSRDTQYF.

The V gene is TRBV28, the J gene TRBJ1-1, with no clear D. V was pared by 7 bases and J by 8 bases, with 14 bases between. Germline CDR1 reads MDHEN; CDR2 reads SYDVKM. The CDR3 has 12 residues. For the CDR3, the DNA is TGTGCCAGCAAACAGACCCTACCGGAAGCTTTCTTT. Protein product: CASKQTLPEAFF.

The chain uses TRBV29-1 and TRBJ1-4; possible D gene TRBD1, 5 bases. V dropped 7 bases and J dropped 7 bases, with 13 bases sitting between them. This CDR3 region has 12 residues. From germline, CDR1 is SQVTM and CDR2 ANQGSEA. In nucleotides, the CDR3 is TGCAGCGCACGGGACGTCGGTGAAAAACTGTTTTTT. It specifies CSARDVGEKLFF.

The CDR3 DNA reads as TGTGCCAGCAGCTCCCCATCCGCTAGAAGGGGCGAGCAGTTCTTC. Its protein is CASSSPSARRGEQFF. This chain uses TRBV25-1 with TRBJ2-1; a weak D match, TRBD1 (5 bases). The CDR3 length is 15 residues. CDR1 and CDR2 from the germline V gene are MGHDK and SYGVNS. Deletions cut 6 bases from V and 10 bases from J, with 22 bases between. Drawing the rest from reference TRBV25-1 and TRBJ2-1, the complete variable domain is EADIYQTPRYLVIGTGKKITLECSQTMGHDKMYWYQQDPGMELHLIHYSYGVNSTEKGDLSSESTVSRIRTEHFPLTLESARPSHTSQYLCASSSPSARRGEQFFGPGTRLTVL.

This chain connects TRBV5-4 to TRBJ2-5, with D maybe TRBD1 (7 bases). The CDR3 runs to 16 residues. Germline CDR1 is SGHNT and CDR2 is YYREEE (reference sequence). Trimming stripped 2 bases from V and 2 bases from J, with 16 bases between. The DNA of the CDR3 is TGTGCCAGCAGCTTTGTTTTTCAGGGGGGACAAGAGACCCAGTACTTC. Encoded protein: CASSFVFQGGQETQYF.

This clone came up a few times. CDR3 loop: CASRPDGYEQYF. The CDR3 nucleotides are TGTGCCAGCAGACCGGACGGGTACGAGCAGTACTTC. The V gene is TRBV2, the J gene TRBJ2-7; no definite D call. V was trimmed by 6 bases and J by 4 bases, leaving 10 bases between them. The CDR3 spans 12 residues. Germline loops: CDR1 SNHLY, CDR2 FYNNEI.

The CDR3 DNA is TGTGCCAGCAGCCGGGGCGATTACCCTGAAGCTTTCTTT. Residues: CASSRGDYPEAFF. The chain carries TRBV4-2 and TRBJ1-1; perhaps TRBD1 as D (5 bases). Germline V CDR1 and CDR2: LGHNA, YNFKEQ. V lost 4 bases, J lost 6 bases, and 12 bases lay in between. The CDR3 extends over 13 amino acids.

Here the CDR3 DNA reads TGTGCCAGCAGTACCCTTACAGGGTTGAACACTGAAGCTTTCTTT. It specifies CASSTLTGLNTEAFF. V and J are TRBV27 and TRBJ1-1; possibly TRBD1 for D (6 bases). This CDR3 is built from 15 residues. Trimming took off 5 bases at V and 0 bases at J, with 13 bases between the two ends. Germline V gene sequence: CDR1 MNHEY, CDR2 SMNVEV (reference sequence).

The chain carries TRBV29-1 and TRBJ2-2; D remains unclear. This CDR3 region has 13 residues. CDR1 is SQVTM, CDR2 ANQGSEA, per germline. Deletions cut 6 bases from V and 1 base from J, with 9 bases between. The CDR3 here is CSVVGLNTGELFF. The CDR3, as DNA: TGCAGCGTCGTGGGGTTGAACACCGGGGAGCTGTTTTTT.

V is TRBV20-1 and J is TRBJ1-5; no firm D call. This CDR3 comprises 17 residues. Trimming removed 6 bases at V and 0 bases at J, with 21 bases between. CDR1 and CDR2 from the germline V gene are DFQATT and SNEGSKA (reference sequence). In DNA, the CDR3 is TGCAGTGCCAGTCGGTATTTGGGGAGATATAGCAATCAGCCCCAGCATTTT. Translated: CSASRYLGRYSNQPQHF.

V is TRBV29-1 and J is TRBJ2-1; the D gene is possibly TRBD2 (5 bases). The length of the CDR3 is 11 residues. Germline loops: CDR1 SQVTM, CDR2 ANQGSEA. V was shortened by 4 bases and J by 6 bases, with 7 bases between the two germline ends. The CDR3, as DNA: TGCAGCGTTGCTCGGGGCAATGAGCAGTTCTTC. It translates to CSVARGNEQFF.

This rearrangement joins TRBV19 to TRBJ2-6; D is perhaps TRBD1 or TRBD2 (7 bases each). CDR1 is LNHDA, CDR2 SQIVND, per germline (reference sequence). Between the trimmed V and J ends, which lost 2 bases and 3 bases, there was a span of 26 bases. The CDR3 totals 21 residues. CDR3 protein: CASSIRTPARGGPLGANVLTF. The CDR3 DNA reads TGTGCCAGTAGTATAAGGACCCCCGCCAGGGGGGGCCCTCTTGGGGCCAACGTCCTGACTTTC.

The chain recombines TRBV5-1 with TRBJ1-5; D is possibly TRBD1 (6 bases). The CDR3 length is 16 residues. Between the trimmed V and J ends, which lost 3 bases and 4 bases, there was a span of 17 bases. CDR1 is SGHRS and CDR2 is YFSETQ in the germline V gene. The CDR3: CASSSPAGRGNQPQHF. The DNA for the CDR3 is TGCGCCAGCAGCTCCCCGGCGGGGAGGGGGAATCAGCCCCAGCATTTT.

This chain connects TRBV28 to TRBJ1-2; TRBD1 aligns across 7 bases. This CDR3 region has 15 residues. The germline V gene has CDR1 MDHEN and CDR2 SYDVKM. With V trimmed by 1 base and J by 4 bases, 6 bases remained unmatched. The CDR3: CASSLSEGQPYGYTF. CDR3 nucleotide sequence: TGTGCCAGCAGTTTATCCGAGGGACAGCCCTATGGCTACACCTTC.

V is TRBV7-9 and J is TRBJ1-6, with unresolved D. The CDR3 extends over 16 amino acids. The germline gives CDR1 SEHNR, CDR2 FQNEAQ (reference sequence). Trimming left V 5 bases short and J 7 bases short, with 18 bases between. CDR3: CASSPADQPDNSPLHF. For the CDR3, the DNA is TGTGCCAGCAGCCCAGCCGACCAACCGGACAATTCACCCCTCCACTTT.

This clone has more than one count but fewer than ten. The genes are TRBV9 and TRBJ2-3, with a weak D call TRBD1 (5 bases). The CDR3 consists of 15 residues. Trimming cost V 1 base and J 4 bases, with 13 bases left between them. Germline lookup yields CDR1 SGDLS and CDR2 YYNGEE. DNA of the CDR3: TGTGCCAGCAGCGTATCGTACAGGCAGGCAGATACGCAGTATTTT. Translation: CASSVSYRQADTQYF.

The CDR3 DNA follows: TGCGCCAGCAGCTTGTTCGAGGATGGCTACACCTTC. Translated, it gives CASSLFEDGYTF. This chain uses TRBV5-1 with TRBJ1-2; D gene unclear. This CDR3 is 12 amino acids long. V lost 1 base and J lost 6, with 7 bases in between. Per the germline V gene, CDR1 is SGHRS and CDR2 is YFSETQ.

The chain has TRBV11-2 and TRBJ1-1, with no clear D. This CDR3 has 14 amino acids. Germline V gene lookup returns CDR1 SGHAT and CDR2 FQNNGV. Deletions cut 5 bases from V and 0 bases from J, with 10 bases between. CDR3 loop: CASSLQLMNTEAFF. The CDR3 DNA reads TGTGCCAGCAGCCTACAGCTCATGAACACTGAAGCTTTCTTT.